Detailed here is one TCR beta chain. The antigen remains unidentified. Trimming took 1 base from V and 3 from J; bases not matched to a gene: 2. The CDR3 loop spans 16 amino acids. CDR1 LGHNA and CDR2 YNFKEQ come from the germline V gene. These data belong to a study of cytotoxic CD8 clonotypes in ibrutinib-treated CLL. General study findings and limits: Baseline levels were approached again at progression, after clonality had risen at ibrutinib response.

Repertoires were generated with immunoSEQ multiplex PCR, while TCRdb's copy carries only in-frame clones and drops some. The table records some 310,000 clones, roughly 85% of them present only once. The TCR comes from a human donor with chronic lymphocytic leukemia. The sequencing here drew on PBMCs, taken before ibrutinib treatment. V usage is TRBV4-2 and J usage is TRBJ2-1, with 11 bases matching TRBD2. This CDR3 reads CASSQATSGVYNEQFF. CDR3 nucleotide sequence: TGTGCCAGCAGCCAAGCGACTAGCGGGGTCTACAATGAGCAGTTCTTC.